Below, 18 T cell receptor beta chains from the same sample are listed, as sequenced in a study of glioma-infiltrating T cells after dendritic cell vaccination (TCRdb year 2016). Interpreted using the paper, the time point label stands for: after dendritic cell vaccination, including at tumor progression/relapse. Library generation was performed with the immunoSEQ multiplex PCR assay. What TCRdb holds here is the immuneACCESS table cut down to in-frame rearrangements. Part of the clones is not present; checked against another copy, under half of the missing clones reflect an unresolved V gene, and the others are unexplained. The sample table lists just under 60,000 clones, about 80% of them with a count of one. The top ten clonotypes cover about 15% of the sample. The material sequenced was blood, taken after dendritic cell vaccination. These TCRs come from a human donor with glioblastoma.

The chain has TRBV25-1 and TRBJ1-2, with a possible D match to TRBD1 (6 bases). The length of the CDR3 is 18 residues. Trimming pared 1 base from V and 0 bases from J, leaving 18 bases between. Germline values: CDR1 MGHDK, CDR2 SYGVNS. CDR3 region: CASSEFGDTEFPNYGYTF. DNA of the CDR3: TGTGCCAGCAGTGAATTTGGGGACACCGAGTTCCCTAACTATGGCTACACCTTC.

The chain combines TRBV2 with TRBJ1-6; TRBD1 matches 10 bases. Looked up from germline, CDR1 is SNHLY and CDR2 is FYNNEI. CDR3 length equals 15 residues. Losses at the gene ends were 5 bases for V and 9 bases for J; bases not matched to a gene: 7. The CDR3 here is CASSRETGGGSPLHF. The CDR3 nucleotides read TGTGCCAGCAGTAGAGAGACAGGGGGCGGTTCACCCCTCCACTTT.

The J gene is TRBJ1-2, the V gene TRBV5-1; 7 positions agree with TRBD1. Trimming at V came to 4 bases and at J to 4 bases, leaving 10 bases not matched to a gene. Germline V gene sequence: CDR1 SGHRS, CDR2 YFSETQ. The CDR3 is made up of 15 amino acids. The CDR3 DNA reads as TGCGCCAGCAGCCCGGACCCGGGGACAGCCTATGGCTACACCTTC. It codes for CASSPDPGTAYGYTF.

The table lists this clone with a few counts. The chain has TRBV4-3 and TRBJ2-1; D might be TRBD2 (7 bases). This CDR3 is built from 17 residues. V was trimmed by 4 bases and J by 0 bases, leaving 16 bases between them. The germline CDR1 and CDR2 sequences are LGHNA and YSLEER. This CDR3 reads CASSPRRGGSSYNEQFF. The CDR3 DNA is TGCGCCAGCAGCCCCCGAAGGGGGGGGAGCTCCTACAATGAGCAGTTCTTC.

This clone was seen once. The rearrangement links TRBV27 to TRBJ2-3, with D perhaps TRBD2 (6 bases). CDR1 and CDR2 (germline): MNHEY, SMNVEV (reference sequence). The CDR3 loop spans 14 amino acids. V lost 2 bases and J 5 bases, leaving 11 bases between the germline ends. CDR3 region: CASSLEIAEDTQYF. The CDR3 region has the DNA TGTGCCAGCAGTTTAGAGATAGCGGAAGATACGCAGTATTTT.

This clone has only one observation. The chain has TRBV11-3 and TRBJ2-1; maybe TRBD2 (7 bases). The germline gives CDR1 SGHNT, CDR2 YENEEA. Trimming took off 2 bases at V and 0 bases at J, with 17 bases between the two ends. The CDR3 length is 18 residues. The DNA of the CDR3 is TGTGCCAGCAGCTTATCGTCGGGGGGCGGGGGCTCCTACAATGAGCAGTTCTTC. Its translation is CASSLSSGGGGSYNEQFF.

CDR3 sequence: CASSPSEFGNSPLHF. The CDR3 nucleotides are TGCGCCAGCAGCCCCTCGGAATTCGGGAATTCACCCCTCCACTTT. The chain joins TRBV4-1 to TRBJ1-6; D gene unclear. V was clipped by 4 bases and J by 7 bases, with 14 bases between them. The CDR3 length is 15 residues. Per germline, CDR1 MGHRA and CDR2 YSYEKL.

V is TRBV7-9 and J is TRBJ1-6; no clear D gene. Germline CDR1 SEHNR, CDR2 FQNEAQ (reference sequence). The CDR3 runs 15 residues. V was cut by 4 bases and J by 1 base, with 8 bases left in between. CDR3 sequence: CASSSTRSYNSPLHF. In DNA form, the CDR3 reads TGTGCCAGCAGCTCAACGAGATCCTATAATTCACCCCTCCACTTT.

The chain uses TRBV4-2 and TRBJ2-3; TRBD2 matches 12 bases. Germline values: CDR1 LGHNA, CDR2 YNFKEQ. CDR3 length: 16 residues. V lost 1 base to trimming and J lost 1 base; unmatched junction nucleotides: 0. DNA of the CDR3: TGTGCCAGCAGCCAAGGACTAGCGGGGGGCACAGATACGCAGTATTTT. Translated: CASSQGLAGGTDTQYF.

This chain joins TRBV19 and TRBJ1-2; TRBD1 agrees at 9 bases. The CDR3 has 13 amino acids. Trimming cost V 5 bases and J 8 bases; bases outside gene matches: 6. Germline values: CDR1 LNHDA, CDR2 SQIVND (reference sequence). The CDR3 nucleotides read TGTGCCAGTAGTCGACAGGGGGAGGAGGGCTACACCTTC. This sequence encodes CASSRQGEEGYTF.

Of note for this clone: This CDR3 is also generated by other DNA sequences in the sample. This chain links TRBV5-6 with TRBJ1-2; 7 bases are shared with TRBD1. CDR3 size: 14 residues. V was clipped by 0 bases and J by 2 bases; unmatched bases: 1. The germline CDR1 and CDR2 sequences are SGHDT and YYEEEE. CDR3 amino acids: CASSLGQGNYGYTF. The CDR3 nucleotides read TGTGCCAGCAGCTTGGGACAGGGAAACTATGGCTACACCTTC.

DNA for the CDR3: TGTGCCAGCAGCCCTGCCGGAGGGGCAACACAAGAGACCCAGTACTTC. Its protein product is CASSPAGGATQETQYF. V and J are TRBV9 and TRBJ2-5; possible D gene TRBD2, 6 bases. Germline assignment: CDR1 SGDLS and CDR2 YYNGEE. This CDR3 has 16 residues. V was clipped by 4 bases and J by 2 bases, with 18 bases between them.

V gene TRBV7-9 combines with J gene TRBJ2-3, with 7 bases matching TRBD2. This CDR3 region has 13 residues. Germline trimming cut 5 bases from V and 7 bases from J; bases unmatched to any gene: 6. CDR1 is SEHNR and CDR2 is FQNEAQ in the germline V gene (reference sequence). This chain's CDR3 is CASSLISGNTQYF. CDR3 sequence (DNA): TGTGCCAGCAGCCTGATAAGCGGGAATACGCAGTATTTT.

J is TRBJ1-3 and V is TRBV2; D might be TRBD1 (5 bases). The germline CDR1 and CDR2 sequences are SNHLY and FYNNEI. Trimming pared 1 base from V and 8 bases from J, leaving 27 bases between. There are 19 residues in the CDR3. The CDR3 sequence: CASSEDARSVVRLGDTIYF. The CDR3 DNA reads TGTGCCAGCAGTGAAGACGCCAGGAGTGTAGTTCGTCTAGGGGACACCATATATTTT.

This sequence joins TRBV7-2 and TRBJ1-1; D is undetermined. Germline V gene data show CDR1 as SGHTA and CDR2 as FQGNSA. The CDR3 has 14 residues. V was shortened by 5 bases and J by 4 bases, with 14 bases between the two germline ends. The chain's CDR3 is CASSRESGGTEAFF. The CDR3 region has the DNA TGTGCCAGCAGCAGGGAGTCGGGAGGCACTGAAGCTTTCTTT.

J is TRBJ2-5 and V is TRBV6-1; 7 nucleotides match TRBD2. CDR1 is MNHNS and CDR2 is SASEGT in the germline V gene. This CDR3 comprises 13 residues. With V trimmed by 8 bases and J by 2 bases, 5 bases remained unmatched. The CDR3 is CASGTTKQETQYF. The CDR3 coding sequence is TGTGCCAGCGGGACTACCAAACAAGAGACCCAGTACTTC.

The chain couples TRBV18 to TRBJ2-7, with a possible D match to TRBD2 (6 bases). The CDR3 has 14 residues. The germline V gene has CDR1 KGHSH and CDR2 LQKENI. Trimming took 3 bases from V and 3 from J, leaving 12 bases between them. CDR3 coding DNA: TGTGCCAGCTCACCGGGGGGAAGTATCTACGAGCAGTACTTC. Encoded protein: CASSPGGSIYEQYF. Using reference TRBV18 and TRBJ2-7 for the parts outside the CDR3, the full variable domain is NAGVMQNPRHLVRRRGQEARLRCSPMKGHSHVYWYRQLPEEGLKFMVYLQKENIIDESGMPKERFSAEFPKEGPSILRIQQVVRGDSAAYFCASSPGGSIYEQYFGPGTRLTVT.

This clone came up a few times. V and J are TRBV21-1 and TRBJ2-6; the listed D gene, TRBD2, was not tested against the DNA. TRBV21-1 is annotated as a pseudogene. The CDR3 consists of 17 residues. CDR3 loop: CARRRSRPPSGANVLTF. The CDR3 region has the DNA TGTGCCAGGAGGAGAAGTCGGCCGCCGTCTGGGGCCAACGTCCTGACTTTC.